This T cell receptor (beta chain) was identified in a study of T cell responses to AZD1222 COVID-19 vaccine. About the research overall: Doses given second, at about 4 or about 12 weeks, were pooled. Study-level findings and limits: Regions 160-218 and 743-854 held dominance among vaccine-associated CD4 TCRs, which spanned spike. Baseline antibody screening turned up just a handful of seropositive AZD1222 recipients.

CDR1 SGHTA and CDR2 FQGNSA come from the germline V gene. This CDR3 has 15 residues. V lost 3 bases to trimming and J lost 5 bases; unmatched junction nucleotides: 5. This clone was found once. Its matching antigen is unknown. The method was immunoSEQ multiplex PCR; TCRdb's version includes in-frame clones alone and lacks a portion of them. The sample shows some 120,000 clones, approximately 87% of them seen only once. Sequenced material: peripheral blood, taken on day 0 of AZD1222 vaccination. V and J are TRBV7-2 and TRBJ2-3; 10 bases are a match to TRBD2. This receptor was taken from an adult in good health. This chain's CDR3 is CASSFQRGGGDTQYF. CDR3 nucleotide sequence: TGTGCCAGCAGCTTTCAGCGGGGGGGCGGAGATACGCAGTATTTT. Variable domain in full (rest from reference TRBV7-2 and TRBJ2-3): GAGVSQSPSNKVTEKGKDVELRCDPISGHTALYWYRQSLGQGLEFLIYFQGNSAPDKSGLPSDRFSAERTGGSVSTLTIQRTQQEDSAVYLCASSFQRGGGDTQYFGPGTRLTVL.